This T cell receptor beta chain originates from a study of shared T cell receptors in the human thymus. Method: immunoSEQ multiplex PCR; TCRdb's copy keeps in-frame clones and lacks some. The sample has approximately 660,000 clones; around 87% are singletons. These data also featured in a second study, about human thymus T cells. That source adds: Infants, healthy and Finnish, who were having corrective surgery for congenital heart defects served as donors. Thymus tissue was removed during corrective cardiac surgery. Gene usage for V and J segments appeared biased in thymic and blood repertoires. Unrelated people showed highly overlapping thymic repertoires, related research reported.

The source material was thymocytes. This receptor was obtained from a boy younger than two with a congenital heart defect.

CDR3 DNA: TGTGCCAGCAGCGCTGGACAGGGGGGCGAGACCCAGTACTTC. Its protein is CASSAGQGGETQYF. The chain combines TRBV5-6 with TRBJ2-5, with 10 bases lining up with TRBD1. The germline V gene has CDR1 SGHDT and CDR2 YYEEEE. The CDR3 is 14 amino acids. V lost 4 bases and J lost 5; bases outside the gene matches: 5.